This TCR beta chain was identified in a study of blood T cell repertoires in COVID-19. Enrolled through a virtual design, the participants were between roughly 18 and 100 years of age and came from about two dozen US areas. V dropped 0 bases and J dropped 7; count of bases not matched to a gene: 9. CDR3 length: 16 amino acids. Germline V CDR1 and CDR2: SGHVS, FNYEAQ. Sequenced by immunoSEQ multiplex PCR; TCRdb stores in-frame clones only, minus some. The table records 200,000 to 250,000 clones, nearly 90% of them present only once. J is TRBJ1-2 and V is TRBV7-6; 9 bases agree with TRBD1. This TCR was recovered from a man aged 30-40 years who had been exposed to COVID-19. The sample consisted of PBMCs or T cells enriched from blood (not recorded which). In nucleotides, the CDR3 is TGTGCCAGCAGCTTAGCGGGGGGGGACAGGGCAGTTGGCTACACCTTC. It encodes CASSLAGGDRAVGYTF.